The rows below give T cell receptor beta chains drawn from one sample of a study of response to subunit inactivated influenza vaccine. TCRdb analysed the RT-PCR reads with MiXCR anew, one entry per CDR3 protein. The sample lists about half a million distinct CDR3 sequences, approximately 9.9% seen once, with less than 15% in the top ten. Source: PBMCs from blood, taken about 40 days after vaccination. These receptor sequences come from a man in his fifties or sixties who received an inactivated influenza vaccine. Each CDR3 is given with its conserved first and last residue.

CDR3 protein: CASSTTNTGELFF
V gene: TRBV11-2
J gene: TRBJ2-2

CDR3 protein: CASSKGTLETQYF
V gene: TRBV7-2
J gene: TRBJ2-5

CDR3 protein: CASSQSPGRLRDTQYF
V gene: TRBV4-3
J gene: TRBJ2-3

CDR3 protein: CASSPTLAVGETQYF
V gene: TRBV7-2
J gene: TRBJ2-5

CDR3 protein: CSALMPTSGTDTQYF
V gene: TRBV20-1
J gene: TRBJ2-3

CDR3 protein: CASSLGQDANYGYTF
V gene: TRBV7-9
J gene: TRBJ1-2

CDR3 protein: CASRGTSGRALNEQFF
V gene: TRBV28
J gene: TRBJ2-1

CDR3 protein: CATSGTGGSDTQYF
V gene: TRBV24-1
J gene: TRBJ2-3

CDR3 protein: CASSLGPKGGANGYTF
V gene: TRBV7-2
J gene: TRBJ1-2

CDR3 protein: CASSAYRGRGNYGYTF
V gene: TRBV28
J gene: TRBJ1-2

CDR3 protein: CASSLGAGSYEQYF
V gene: TRBV5-1
J gene: TRBJ2-7